This TCR beta chain was identified during a study of blood T cell repertoires in COVID-19. About the research overall: Spain, Italy and the United States supplied samples that represented acute and convalescent COVID-19. T cells, B-cell-depleted T cells, or PBMCs supplied cDNA or gDNA.

TCRdb keeps only in-frame clones here, not all; method: immunoSEQ multiplex PCR. This sample has around 100,000 clones; less than 90% occur once, and the top ten carry roughly 7.4%. The origin of this receptor is a man aged 30-40 years in a cohort sampled during active COVID-19. The sample was peripheral blood.

The CDR3 protein is CASSRRIPLYEQYF. CDR3 nucleotide sequence: TGTGCCAGTAGTCGGAGGATCCCCCTCTACGAGCAGTACTTC. This chain links TRBV19 with TRBJ2-7, with D possibly matching TRBD2 (5 bases). Germline V gives CDR1 LNHDA, CDR2 SQIVND (reference sequence). The CDR3 covers 14 residues. The V end lost 5 bases, the J end lost 3 bases, and 14 bases lay between the germline ends. Full variable domain (rest looked up from reference TRBV19 and TRBJ2-7): DGGITQSPKYLFRKEGQNVTLSCEQNLNHDAMYWYRQDPGQGLRLIYYSQIVNDFQKGDIAEGYSVSREKKESFPLTVTSAQKNPTAFYLCASSRRIPLYEQYFGPGTRLTVT.